This T cell receptor (beta chain) came from a study of T-cell reconstitution after alpha-beta-depleted transplantation in children. The study, taken as a whole, reports: There were some patients whose high TCRbeta diversity at day 60 came from surviving recipient T cells and thymic progenitors. Newly produced T cells mostly accounted for T-cell counts and diversity one year post-transplant. After transplant, at about two months, alpha-beta T cells were reportedly derived from several hundred expanded graft clones.

There are 15 residues in the CDR3. Germline loops: CDR1 MNHNS, CDR2 SASEGT. The V gene lost 6 bases and the J gene lost 2 bases, with 17 bases spanning the gap. Unique molecular identifiers tagged the TCRbeta library. TCRdb reprocessed the PCR reads via MiXCR and lists one record per CDR3 protein. The sample yields about 400,000 distinct CDR3 sequences, 15% to 20% seen once. Regarding this clonotype: Its target is unknown.

This TCR derives from a boy younger than two who had a stem cell transplant for Wiskott-Aldrich syndrome, so the T cells may come from the graft donor. This rearrangement joins TRBV6-1 to TRBJ2-7; D tentatively reads TRBD1 or TRBD2 (6 bases each). Sequencing was performed on PBMCs, mostly from graft donor cells, taken 360 days after TCRalphabeta/CD19-depleted stem cell transplant. CDR3 in amino acids: CASSQYGGLAYEQYF. The CDR3 DNA sequence: TGTGCCAGCAGCCAATATGGGGGGCTAGCCTACGAGCAGTACTTC.